A single sample is the source of the 16 T cell receptor beta chains below, sequenced in a study of CD8+ T cells in alopecia areata. Once RNA had been extracted, it was reverse transcribed into cDNA to act as the sequencing template. Using immunoSEQ multiplex PCR, the repertoire was profiled, and TCRdb retains in-frame clones only, with some absent. The table records roughly 170,000 clones, 59% of them present only once. The sequencing used CD4+ T cells sorted from blood, collected at week 0. Source of these receptors: a human donor with alopecia areata.

The V gene is TRBV5-6, the J gene TRBJ2-7, with TRBD2 matching over 8 bases. This CDR3 has 15 residues. The V gene's germline CDR1 is SGHDT and CDR2 YYEEEE. Unmatched junction bases numbered 4, after V lost 0 bases and J lost 2 bases. CDR3 sequence reads: CASSLGQRGTYEQYF. The CDR3 DNA sequence: TGTGCCAGCAGCTTGGGCCAGCGGGGGACCTACGAGCAGTACTTC.

In the case of this clone: A junction end diverges from the germline sequence, so it may reflect a read error. The chain carries TRBV7-7 and TRBJ2-5; D ambiguous. This CDR3 has 13 amino acids. From germline, CDR1 is SSHAT and CDR2 FNYEAQ (reference sequence). The CDR3 loop reads CASSSGYQETQYF. For the CDR3, the DNA is TGTGCTAGCAGCTCCGGGTACCAAGAGACCCAGTACTTC.

The chain employs TRBV4-1 and TRBJ2-7; D may match TRBD1 or TRBD2 (5 bases each). The CDR3 is made up of 16 amino acids. Trimming removed 0 bases from V and 4 bases from J, with 16 bases in between. Germline CDR1 and CDR2: MGHRA and YSYEKL. DNA for the CDR3: TGCGCCAGCAGCCAAGAACCCGGGACGAAAGCGTACGAGCAGTACTTC. Its translation is CASSQEPGTKAYEQYF.

The CDR3 sequence: CASSFRLGTNSPLHF. The CDR3 nucleotides are TGTGCCAGCAGCTTCCGACTGGGGACCAATTCACCCCTCCACTTT. The rearrangement links TRBV11-2 to TRBJ1-6; D is possibly TRBD1 (5 bases). The CDR3 has 15 amino acids. Trimming removed 3 bases from V and 7 bases from J, with 13 bases in between. Germline loops: CDR1 SGHAT, CDR2 FQNNGV. Looking up the rest from reference TRBV11-2 and TRBJ1-6 gives the full variable domain: EAGVAQSPRYKIIEKRQSVAFWCNPISGHATLYWYQQILGQGPKLLIQFQNNGVVDDSQLPKDRFSAERLKGVDSTLKIQPAKLEDSAVYLCASSFRLGTNSPLHFGNGTRLTVT.

The chain employs TRBV19 and TRBJ2-2; D gene uncertain. The CDR3 has 12 amino acids. CDR1 and CDR2 (germline): LNHDA, SQIVND (reference sequence). Trimming removed 5 bases at V and 6 bases at J, with 7 bases between. CDR3 in amino acids: CASSHGAGELFF. The CDR3 DNA sequence: TGTGCCAGTAGTCATGGGGCCGGGGAGCTGTTTTTT. Drawing the rest from reference TRBV19 and TRBJ2-2, the complete variable domain is DGGITQSPKYLFRKEGQNVTLSCEQNLNHDAMYWYRQDPGQGLRLIYYSQIVNDFQKGDIAEGYSVSREKKESFPLTVTSAQKNPTAFYLCASSHGAGELFFGEGSRLTVL.

This clone was picked up a small number of times. The V call is TRBV5-1, the J call TRBJ2-7; 9 positions match TRBD1. Unmatched junction bases numbered 5, after V lost 7 bases and J lost 3 bases. CDR1 is SGHRS, CDR2 YFSETQ, per germline. This CDR3 contains 13 residues. CDR3 DNA: TGCGCCAGCTCGGACAGGGGAGGCTACGAGCAGTACTTC. Protein: CASSDRGGYEQYF.

In this sample, this clone turned up once. The V call is TRBV7-9, the J call TRBJ2-3; D remains ambiguous. The germline V gene has CDR1 SEHNR and CDR2 FQNEAQ (reference sequence). This CDR3 is 12 amino acids long. Trimming stripped 2 bases from V and 2 bases from J, with 2 bases between. The CDR3 here is CASSLPTDTQYF. CDR3 nucleotides: TGTGCCAGCAGCTTACCCACAGATACGCAGTATTTT.

This clone is a singleton in its sample. The J gene is TRBJ2-7, the V gene TRBV30; 7 bases are a match to TRBD2. Germline CDR1 reads GTSNPN; CDR2 reads SVGIG (reference sequence). The CDR3 length is 14 residues. Trimming removed 0 bases from V and 4 bases from J; junction bases left unmatched: 6. The CDR3 is CAWSVPGGRYEQYF. The DNA of the CDR3 is TGTGCCTGGAGTGTACCCGGGGGGAGATACGAGCAGTACTTC.

This chain connects TRBV30 to TRBJ1-1, with D perhaps matching TRBD1 (5 bases). The CDR3 spans 15 residues. V was trimmed by 5 bases and J by 1 base, leaving 17 bases between them. Germline CDR1 and CDR2: GTSNPN and SVGIG (reference sequence). CDR3 loop: CAWGFRGAANTEAFF. CDR3 nucleotides: TGTGCCTGGGGCTTTAGGGGTGCAGCGAACACTGAAGCTTTCTTT.

The CDR3 coding sequence is TGTGCCAGTAGTATAGCAACACCGACTCACTCCCCCTACGAGCAGTACTTC. Encoded protein: CASSIATPTHSPYEQYF. The chain uses TRBV19 and TRBJ2-7; no definite D call. Germline CDR1 and CDR2: LNHDA and SQIVND (reference sequence). The CDR3 length is 17 residues. V was clipped by 1 base and J by 2 bases, with 18 bases between them.

The J gene is TRBJ1-1, the V gene TRBV7-9; no firm D call. With 3 bases removed from V and 3 bases from J, the gap between germline ends came to 11 bases. This CDR3 comprises 14 residues. Germline values: CDR1 SEHNR, CDR2 FQNEAQ (reference sequence). The CDR3 coding sequence is TGTGCCAGCAGCTTGGCCGACTGGTACACTGAAGCTTTCTTT. Protein sequence: CASSLADWYTEAFF.

The chain couples TRBV10-3 to TRBJ2-3; D may be TRBD1 (5 bases). The ends were cut back, 4 bases at V and 6 bases at J, with 14 bases in the middle. The CDR3 is 14 residues long. Germline CDR1 ENHRY, CDR2 SYGVKD. CDR3 nucleotide sequence: TGTGCCATCAGTGGTCAGGGTGGGTCGGATACGCAGTATTTT. Translating it yields CAISGQGGSDTQYF.

J is TRBJ2-3 and V is TRBV30, with D unresolved. The V gene lost 4 bases and the J gene lost 4 bases, with 6 bases spanning the gap. Germline V gene data show CDR1 as GTSNPN and CDR2 as SVGIG (reference sequence). The CDR3 runs 11 residues. The CDR3 loop reads CAWTSSDTQYF. CDR3 in DNA: TGTGCCTGGACTTCATCAGATACGCAGTATTTT.

J is TRBJ1-6 and V is TRBV19; 8 bases match TRBD1. Germline-derived CDR1 and CDR2 are LNHDA and SQIVND (reference sequence). V trimming: 8 bases; J trimming: 0 bases; junction bases outside the gene matches: 12. The CDR3 covers 18 residues. The chain's CDR3 is CASSDRDIGSSYNSPLHF. CDR3 sequence (DNA): TGTGCCAGTTCGGACAGGGACATAGGAAGCTCCTATAATTCACCCCTCCACTTT.

To note about this clone: The same CDR3 arises from other DNA sequences in this sample as well. The chain couples TRBV30 to TRBJ1-3; D uncertain. Germline V gene data show CDR1 as GTSNPN and CDR2 as SVGIG (reference sequence). The CDR3 extends over 12 amino acids. Trimming took off 0 bases at V and 4 bases at J, with 4 bases between the two ends. The CDR3 spells CAWSVTGNTIYF. The CDR3 region has the DNA TGTGCCTGGAGTGTAACCGGAAACACCATATATTTT.

This clone was observed a single time. The V gene is TRBV5-6, the J gene TRBJ1-5, with 8 nucleotides matching TRBD1. The CDR3 totals 16 residues. Germline values: CDR1 SGHDT, CDR2 YYEEEE. With V trimmed by 4 bases and J by 6 bases, 12 bases remained unmatched. CDR3 amino acids: CASSTTGQGESQPQHF. CDR3 DNA: TGTGCCAGCAGCACAACTGGACAGGGTGAGAGTCAGCCCCAGCATTTT. The full variable domain, its missing parts supplied by reference TRBV5-6 and TRBJ1-5, is DAGVTQSPTHLIKTRGQQVTLRCSPKSGHDTVSWYQQALGQGPQFIFQYYEEEERQRGNFPDRFSGHQFPNYSSELNVNALLLGDSALYLCASSTTGQGESQPQHFGDGTRLSIL.